The T cell receptor (beta chain) under discussion was sequenced for a study of PD-1 blockade in classical Hodgkin lymphoma. Time point meaning: cycle 4 day 1 (C4D1), after more than five weeks of nivolumab. Each patient experienced a relapse that followed autologous stem cell transplantation, and brentuximab vedotin exposure varied. Study-level results: TCR diversity at baseline was reported to be reduced in newly diagnosed patients relative to healthy donors. Diversity similar to that of newly diagnosed patients was seen at baseline in complete responders. Patients with an early start, nivolumab under 1 year after ASCT, were excluded. CD4+ TCR diversity rose significantly by C4D1, and CD8+ TCR diversity did not.

This CDR3 is built from 14 residues. With V trimmed by 3 bases and J by 3 bases, 5 bases remained unmatched. CDR1 and CDR2 from the germline V gene are SGHAT and FQNNGV. This table comes from immunoSEQ multiplex PCR, and its TCRdb copy is limited to in-frame clones, with some not included. Altogether roughly 40,000 clones are present, 66% being singletons, with the ten largest covering 3% to 4%. As regards this clone: As yet, its antigen is unknown.

The specimen was peripheral blood mononuclear cells (PBMCs), collected before the fourth cycle of nivolumab. This sequence was found in a human donor with classical Hodgkin lymphoma. The V gene is TRBV11-2, the J gene TRBJ2-7, with TRBD1 matching over 7 bases. CDR3 amino acids: CASSFMTGYYEQYF. In nucleotides, the CDR3 is TGTGCCAGCAGCTTTATGACAGGGTACTACGAGCAGTACTTC.